This is a list of T cell receptor beta chains from one sample in a study of OX40 agonist ivuxolimab in advanced cancers. Generated by immunoSEQ multiplex PCR, the TCRdb table keeps only in-frame clones and is missing some. The profile shows 85,000 to 95,000 clones, 75% to 90% of them singletons. The sample was CD4+ or CD8+ T cells sorted from blood, taken in a trial of the OX40 agonist ivuxolimab. The receptors derive from an adult with an advanced solid tumor such as melanoma, head and neck, liver or kidney cancer. CDR3s include the opening cysteine and the closing phenylalanine or tryptophan. The order of the fields is V gene, D gene, J gene, clone size, CDR3 DNA, CDR3 protein. A D gene is named only where the DNA matches it firmly. Rows may omit the clone size; those that give it use once, few, many or a size class.

V gene: TRBV7-9; D gene: -; J gene: TRBJ1-4; clone size: -; CDR3 DNA: TGTGCCAGCACCCAGGGTGCAACTAATGAAAAACTGTTTTTT; CDR3 protein: CASTQGATNEKLFF
V gene: TRBV28; D gene: -; J gene: TRBJ1-1; clone size: once; CDR3 DNA: TGTGCCAGCACCTCCGAGGGCGGTACTGAAGCTTTCTTT; CDR3 protein: CASTSEGGTEAFF
V gene: TRBV13; D gene: -; J gene: TRBJ2-3; clone size: -; CDR3 DNA: TGTGCCAGCAGCTTAGAGCTGAGGAAACCTAGCACAGATACGCAGTATTTT; CDR3 protein: CASSLELRKPSTDTQYF
V gene: TRBV18; D gene: -; J gene: TRBJ1-4; clone size: -; CDR3 DNA: TGTGCCAGCTCACAAAGACATGCAACTAATGAAAAACTGTTTTTT; CDR3 protein: CASSQRHATNEKLFF
V gene: TRBV18; D gene: -; J gene: TRBJ2-7; clone size: few; CDR3 DNA: TGTGCCAGCTCACCGTTAAACCCTGGATCAGTCTACGAGCAGTACTTC; CDR3 protein: CASSPLNPGSVYEQYF
V gene: TRBV5-4; D gene: TRBD1; J gene: TRBJ1-2; clone size: -; CDR3 DNA: TGTGCCAGCAGCCGACAGGGGGGATCCTATGGCTACACCTTC; CDR3 protein: CASSRQGGSYGYTF
V gene: TRBV9; D gene: TRBD1; J gene: TRBJ1-3; clone size: -; CDR3 DNA: TGTGCCAGCAGCCCGAGACCTCCGGGACAGAACTCTGGAAACACCATATATTTT; CDR3 protein: CASSPRPPGQNSGNTIYF
V gene: TRBV7-2; D gene: -; J gene: TRBJ2-1; clone size: -; CDR3 DNA: TGTGCCAGCAGCTTACCAGACGTGGGGTTAGGTGAGCAGTTCTTC; CDR3 protein: CASSLPDVGLGEQFF
V gene: TRBV4-3; D gene: -; J gene: TRBJ2-1; clone size: once; CDR3 DNA: TGCGCCAGCAGCCAAGAGTTTAGTAATGAGCAGTTCTTC; CDR3 protein: CASSQEFSNEQFF
V gene: TRBV7-2; D gene: -; J gene: TRBJ1-5; clone size: -; CDR3 DNA: TGTGCCAGCAGCTTCGGGGGTCAGCCCCAGCATTTT; CDR3 protein: CASSFGGQPQHF
V gene: TRBV30; D gene: -; J gene: TRBJ1-1; clone size: -; CDR3 DNA: TGTGCCTGGGGATACAGGGAAGGCACTGAAGCTTTCTTT; CDR3 protein: CAWGYREGTEAFF
V gene: TRBV4-2; D gene: -; J gene: TRBJ1-5; clone size: -; CDR3 DNA: TGTGCCAGCAGCCTCAGACAAGATCGGGGAAATCAGCCCCAGCATTTT; CDR3 protein: CASSLRQDRGNQPQHF
V gene: TRBV28; D gene: -; J gene: TRBJ1-1; clone size: once; CDR3 DNA: TGTGCCAGCAGTACCGCATCTGGGGGCCCCCTAGGGGACACTGAAGCTTTCTTT; CDR3 protein: CASSTASGGPLGDTEAFF
V gene: TRBV30; D gene: -; J gene: TRBJ1-2; clone size: -; CDR3 DNA: TGTGCCTGGGGGCCTAAAGGGGCTAACTATGGCTACACCTTC; CDR3 protein: CAWGPKGANYGYTF
V gene: TRBV7-2; D gene: TRBD1; J gene: TRBJ1-2; clone size: -; CDR3 DNA: TGTGCCAGCAGCCTATCTGGTGGGACAGGGGTACTCTATGGCTACACCTTC; CDR3 protein: CASSLSGGTGVLYGYTF
V gene: TRBV19; D gene: -; J gene: TRBJ1-5; clone size: medium-sized; CDR3 DNA: TGTGCCAGTAGTATAGGGAGACGCAATCAGCCCCAGCATTTT; CDR3 protein: CASSIGRRNQPQHF
V gene: TRBV19; D gene: -; J gene: TRBJ1-5; clone size: -; CDR3 DNA: TGTGCCAGTAGCAATTCCCCGGTGACCAATCAGCCCCAGCATTTT; CDR3 protein: CASSNSPVTNQPQHF
V gene: TRBV14; D gene: TRBD1; J gene: TRBJ2-7; clone size: -; CDR3 DNA: TGTGCCAGCAATTTACAGGGGTCGGGGGAGCAGTACTTC; CDR3 protein: CASNLQGSGEQYF
V gene: TRBV5-6; D gene: TRBD2; J gene: TRBJ2-7; clone size: -; CDR3 DNA: TGTGCCAGCGAGGGACTAGCGGGTGTCCTGGGCTCCTACGAGCAGTACTTC; CDR3 protein: CASEGLAGVLGSYEQYF
V gene: TRBV6-6; D gene: TRBD1; J gene: TRBJ2-5; clone size: -; CDR3 DNA: TGTGCCAGCAGTCCCCCAGGGGGACAAGAGACCCAGTACTTC; CDR3 protein: CASSPPGGQETQYF
V gene: TRBV18; D gene: -; J gene: TRBJ2-7; clone size: few; CDR3 DNA: TGTGCCAGCTCACCACTTTTATCCGGGGACGAGCAGTACTTC; CDR3 protein: CASSPLLSGDEQYF
V gene: TRBV7-2; D gene: -; J gene: TRBJ1-5; clone size: -; CDR3 DNA: TGTGCCAGCAGTCGCACCGTCTGGGATCAGCCCCAGCATTTT; CDR3 protein: CASSRTVWDQPQHF
V gene: TRBV18; D gene: TRBD2; J gene: TRBJ2-5; clone size: -; CDR3 DNA: TGTGCCAGCTCACAAGGACTAGCGGGGGGCCGCCGCGGAGGGACCCAGTACTTC; CDR3 protein: CASSQGLAGGRRGGTQYF
V gene: TRBV2; D gene: TRBD2; J gene: TRBJ2-3; clone size: -; CDR3 DNA: TGTGCCAGCAGTGACCTGGGACTAGCGGGGGCTAGCACAGATACGCAGTATTTT; CDR3 protein: CASSDLGLAGASTDTQYF
V gene: TRBV9; D gene: TRBD2; J gene: TRBJ2-1; clone size: -; CDR3 DNA: TGTGCCAGCAGCCTTCAGCGGGGGGGTTACAATGAGCAGTTCTTC; CDR3 protein: CASSLQRGGYNEQFF
V gene: TRBV9; D gene: -; J gene: TRBJ2-1; clone size: -; CDR3 DNA: TGTGCCAGCAGCGTAGCTACAGGGCCCTACAATGAGCAGTTCTTC; CDR3 protein: CASSVATGPYNEQFF
V gene: TRBV9; D gene: -; J gene: TRBJ1-5; clone size: -; CDR3 DNA: TGTGCCAGCAGCGTAGATGTCAATCAGCCCCAGCATTTT; CDR3 protein: CASSVDVNQPQHF
V gene: TRBV19; D gene: -; J gene: TRBJ2-7; clone size: -; CDR3 DNA: TGTGCCAGTAGTCGCGCCGGGACCCACGACGACGAGCAGTACTTC; CDR3 protein: CASSRAGTHDDEQYF
V gene: TRBV30; D gene: TRBD1; J gene: TRBJ1-4; clone size: -; CDR3 DNA: TGTGCAACTTCTCGACAGGGAAAGGAAAAACTGTTTTTT; CDR3 protein: CATSRQGKEKLFF